This T cell receptor beta chain derives from a study of T-cell memory formation after mild COVID-19. The CDR3 consists of 11 residues. With 2 bases removed from V and 6 bases from J, the gap between germline ends came to 4 bases. The germline gives CDR1 SGHAT, CDR2 FQNNGV. This clonotype was seen repeatedly, ten times or more. MiXCR was run by TCRdb on the 5' RACE reads, yielding one entry per CDR3 protein. There are 200,000 to 300,000 distinct CDR3 sequences in the sample; around 15% occur only once, and 20% to 25% lies in the top ten. The chain has TRBV11-2 and TRBJ1-1; no firm D call. This receptor was identified in a man between 18 and 29 years old who had mild COVID-19 (a few samples of this study predate the infection). Cell type and time point are not known. Sequenced: PBMCs or a T cell subset sorted from them (not recorded which). Written as DNA, the CDR3 is TGTGCCAGCAGCTTAATCGCTGAAGCTTTCTTT. Amino acids: CASSLIAEAFF.